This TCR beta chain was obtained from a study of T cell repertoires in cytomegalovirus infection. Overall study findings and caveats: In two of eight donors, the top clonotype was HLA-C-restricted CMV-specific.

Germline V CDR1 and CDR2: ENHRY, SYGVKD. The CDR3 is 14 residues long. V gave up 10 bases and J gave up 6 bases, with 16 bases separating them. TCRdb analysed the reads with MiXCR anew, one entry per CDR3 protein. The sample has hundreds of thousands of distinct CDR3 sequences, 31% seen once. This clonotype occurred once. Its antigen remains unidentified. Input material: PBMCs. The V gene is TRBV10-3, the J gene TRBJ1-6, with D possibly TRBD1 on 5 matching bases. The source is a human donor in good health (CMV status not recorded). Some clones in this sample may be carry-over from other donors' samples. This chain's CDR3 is CATGTDLPNSPLHF. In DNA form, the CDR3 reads TGTGCCACTGGGACCGACCTTCCTAATTCACCCCTCCACTTT.